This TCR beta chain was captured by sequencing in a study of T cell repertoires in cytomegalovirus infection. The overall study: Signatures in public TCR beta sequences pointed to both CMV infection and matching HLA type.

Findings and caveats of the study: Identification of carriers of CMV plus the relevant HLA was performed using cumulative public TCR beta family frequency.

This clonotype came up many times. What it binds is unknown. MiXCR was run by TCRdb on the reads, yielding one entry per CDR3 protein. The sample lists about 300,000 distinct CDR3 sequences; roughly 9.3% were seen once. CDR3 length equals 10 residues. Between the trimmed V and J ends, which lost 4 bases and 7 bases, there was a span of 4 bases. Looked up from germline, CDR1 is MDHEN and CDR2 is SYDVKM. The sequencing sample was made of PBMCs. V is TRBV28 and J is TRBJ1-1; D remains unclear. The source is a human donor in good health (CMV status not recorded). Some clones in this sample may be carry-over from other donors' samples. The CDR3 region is CASSYGEAFF. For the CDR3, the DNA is TGTGCCAGCAGTTATGGTGAAGCTTTCTTT.